Following are 29 T cell receptor beta chains from one sample sequenced in a study of cytomegalovirus exposure and HLA in healthy donors. The PCR ran on 60 Vbeta and 13 Jbeta primers. Sequenced by immunoSEQ multiplex PCR; TCRdb stores in-frame clones only, minus some. The sample records under 85,000 clones, around 77% being singletons. The sequenced sample consisted of PBMCs. The receptors stem from a woman aged 25 to 39 in good health and CMV-seronegative.

This chain uses TRBV29-1 with TRBJ2-1; 7 nucleotides match TRBD2. J gave up 4 bases and V 0 bases, and 12 bases lay outside the gene matches. CDR3 length equals 17 residues. In germline, CDR1 is SQVTM, CDR2 ANQGSEA. The CDR3 DNA reads TGCAGCGTTGAAGATCTGGCCGGGACTATCATTTACAATGAGCAGTTCTTC. Translated, it gives CSVEDLAGTIIYNEQFF.

The rearrangement joins TRBV29-1 to TRBJ2-2; D is perhaps TRBD1 (6 bases). This CDR3 has 13 amino acids. V was shortened by 7 bases and J by 1 base, with 10 bases between the two germline ends. Germline V gene data show CDR1 as SQVTM and CDR2 as ANQGSEA. The CDR3: CSGTTGNTGELFF. In DNA, the CDR3 is TGCAGCGGAACGACAGGGAACACCGGGGAGCTGTTTTTT.

A remark on this clone: This sample includes further DNA sequences coding for the same CDR3. V gene TRBV29-1 combines with J gene TRBJ1-1, with 9 bases that match TRBD1. This CDR3 spans 13 amino acids. Trimming took 6 bases from V and 1 from J; bases not matched to a gene: 3. CDR1 and CDR2 from the germline V gene are SQVTM and ANQGSEA. CDR3 amino acids: CSVAGQGNTEAFF. CDR3 in DNA: TGCAGCGTCGCGGGACAGGGGAACACTGAAGCTTTCTTT. Supplemented by reference TRBV29-1 and TRBJ1-1, the full variable domain reads SAVISQKPSRDICQRGTSLTIQCQVDSQVTMMFWYRQQPGQSLTLIATANQGSEATYESGFVIDKFPISRPNLTFSTLTVSNMSPEDSSIYLCSVAGQGNTEAFFGQGTRLTVV.

The chain uses TRBV6-9 and TRBJ2-7; D possibly corresponds to TRBD1 (6 bases). This CDR3 region has 10 residues. Germline CDR1 is MNHGY and CDR2 is SVAAGI. In DNA form, the CDR3 reads TGTGAATCAGGGGCCTACGAGCAGTACTTC. Its protein product is CESGAYEQYF.

There are a few counts of this clone. This chain joins TRBV4-3 and TRBJ2-3; 8 bases are shared with TRBD2. In germline, CDR1 is LGHNA, CDR2 YSLEER. V trimming: 4 bases; J trimming: 4 bases; junction bases outside the gene matches: 13. The CDR3 runs to 17 residues. CDR3 sequence (DNA): TGCGCCAGCAGCCCCCATCCCGGGCGGGAGGCCCCAGATACGCAGTATTTT. This gives the protein CASSPHPGREAPDTQYF.

This clone was found a few times. The chain couples TRBV30 to TRBJ1-4; D call uncertain. V was shortened by 0 bases and J by 0 bases, with 11 bases between the two germline ends. CDR1 GTSNPN and CDR2 SVGIG come from the germline V gene (reference sequence). The CDR3 covers 16 residues. The DNA of the CDR3 is TGTGCCTGGAGTGTATGGAGAGCAGCAACTAATGAAAAACTGTTTTTT. This gives the protein CAWSVWRAATNEKLFF.

This chain uses TRBV10-3 with TRBJ2-1, with no clear D. The V end lost 3 bases, the J end lost 0 bases, and 6 bases lay between the germline ends. The CDR3 covers 14 residues. Germline CDR1 reads ENHRY; CDR2 reads SYGVKD. DNA for the CDR3: TGTGCCATCAGTGACCCGAGCTCCTACAATGAGCAGTTCTTC. The encoded protein is CAISDPSSYNEQFF.

J is TRBJ2-1 and V is TRBV7-2, with D possibly matching TRBD2 (5 bases). CDR3 length: 15 amino acids. CDR1 and CDR2 from the germline V gene are SGHTA and FQGNSA. Trimming pared 5 bases from V and 5 bases from J, leaving 16 bases between. CDR3 protein: CASSDYGIRNNEQFF. CDR3 DNA: TGTGCCAGCAGCGATTACGGGATCCGGAACAATGAGCAGTTCTTC.

The table lists this clone with a few counts. Other DNA sequences in the same sample also yield this CDR3. The chain carries TRBV29-1 and TRBJ1-1; 7 bases map to TRBD1. With V trimmed by 6 bases and J by 1 base, 5 bases remained unmatched. CDR1 and CDR2 (germline): SQVTM, ANQGSEA. The CDR3 loop spans 13 amino acids. This CDR3 is CSVRTGGNTEAFF. The CDR3 bases are TGCAGCGTGCGGACAGGCGGGAACACTGAAGCTTTCTTT.

The rearrangement joins TRBV28 to TRBJ1-5, with D possibly TRBD1 on 6 matching bases. Germline assignment: CDR1 MDHEN and CDR2 SYDVKM. This CDR3 has 15 residues. With 6 bases removed from V and 0 bases from J, the gap between germline ends came to 12 bases. The CDR3: CASRLWTVSNQPQHF. The CDR3, as DNA: TGTGCCAGCAGACTCTGGACAGTTAGCAATCAGCCCCAGCATTTT.

The chain is built from TRBV2 and TRBJ1-5, with 7 bases that match TRBD1. The V and J ends lost 5 bases and 0 bases, in that order; junction bases with no gene match: 10. CDR3 length equals 17 residues. Germline CDR1 and CDR2: SNHLY and FYNNEI. Here the CDR3 DNA reads TGTGCCAGCAGTCGCGCCCAAGGGACAGTTAGCAATCAGCCCCAGCATTTT. The encoded protein is CASSRAQGTVSNQPQHF.

The chain uses TRBV6-5 and TRBJ2-7, with 7 positions matching TRBD1. The germline gives CDR1 MNHEY, CDR2 SVGAGI. CDR3 length: 15 residues. Trimming removed 5 bases from V and 5 bases from J; junction bases left unmatched: 12. CDR3 DNA: TGTGCCAGCAGTACCATCAGGGGGTCAGTCGACGAGCAGTACTTC. Protein sequence: CASSTIRGSVDEQYF.

This chain links TRBV27 with TRBJ2-7; a weak D match, TRBD1 (6 bases). V dropped 6 bases and J dropped 4 bases, with 13 bases sitting between them. This CDR3 contains 13 residues. CDR1 and CDR2 (germline): MNHEY, SMNVEV (reference sequence). The CDR3 DNA reads as TGTGCCAGCAGCCGACAGGTCGGGTACGAGCAGTACTTC. Residues: CASSRQVGYEQYF.

This rearrangement joins TRBV7-2 to TRBJ1-2, with TRBD1 matching over 8 bases. The V segment lost 3 bases and the J segment 4 bases; nucleotides outside the gene matches: 1. Germline CDR1 SGHTA, CDR2 FQGNSA. CDR3 length: 13 residues. The CDR3 loop is CASSFGTGYGYTF. CDR3 bases: TGTGCCAGCAGCTTCGGGACAGGCTATGGCTACACCTTC.

This chain joins TRBV11-1 and TRBJ1-1; 10 bases fit TRBD1. V dropped 4 bases and J dropped 10; count of bases not matched to a gene: 12. The CDR3 runs 15 residues. Germline V CDR1 and CDR2: SGHAT, FQDESV (reference sequence). CDR3 DNA sequence: TGTGCCAGCAGCTCGACAGGGACAGGGGTTTCGGCAGCTTTCTTT. Translating gives CASSSTGTGVSAAFF.

This clone was detected only a few times. The rearrangement links TRBV6-1 to TRBJ2-7; D is unresolved. V lost 3 bases and J lost 1, with 7 bases in between. This CDR3 has 13 amino acids. From germline, CDR1 is MNHNS and CDR2 SASEGT. This CDR3 reads CASSEVGSYEQYF. DNA of the CDR3: TGTGCCAGCAGTGAGGTCGGGTCCTACGAGCAGTACTTC.

The gene calls are TRBV5-6 and TRBJ1-1; perhaps TRBD1 as D (5 bases). Trimming cost V 2 bases and J 6 bases, with 8 bases left between them. Germline V lookup: CDR1 SGHDT, CDR2 YYEEEE. The CDR3 contains 12 residues. The CDR3 coding sequence is TGTGCCAGCAGCTTTGGCAGGGCTGAAGCTTTCTTT. It is translated as CASSFGRAEAFF. Supplemented by reference TRBV5-6 and TRBJ1-1, the full variable domain reads DAGVTQSPTHLIKTRGQQVTLRCSPKSGHDTVSWYQQALGQGPQFIFQYYEEEERQRGNFPDRFSGHQFPNYSSELNVNALLLGDSALYLCASSFGRAEAFFGQGTRLTVV.

The chain recombines TRBV30 with TRBJ2-3; 8 bases line up with TRBD2. The CDR3 length is 14 residues. Germline values: CDR1 GTSNPN, CDR2 SVGIG (reference sequence). Trimming at V came to 2 bases and at J to 6 bases, leaving 7 bases not matched to a gene. The CDR3 loop is CAWSYGTRTDTQYF. CDR3 in DNA: TGTGCCTGGAGTTATGGGACTAGAACTGATACGCAGTATTTT.

The chain couples TRBV18 to TRBJ2-1; possible D gene TRBD1, 6 bases. The CDR3 is 14 amino acids. V lost 2 bases and J 8 bases, leaving 13 bases between the germline ends. Germline CDR1 and CDR2: KGHSH and LQKENI. The CDR3 here is CASSPFLQGDEQFF. The CDR3 region has the DNA TGTGCCAGCTCACCATTTCTACAGGGAGATGAGCAGTTCTTC.

J is TRBJ1-1 and V is TRBV29-1, with 9 bases fitting TRBD1. Trimming cost V 6 bases and J 5 bases; bases outside gene matches: 7. Per germline, CDR1 SQVTM and CDR2 ANQGSEA. The CDR3 runs 13 residues. CDR3: CSVAMTGGTEAFF. In nucleotides, the CDR3 is TGCAGCGTCGCTATGACAGGGGGAACTGAAGCTTTCTTT.

The V call is TRBV28, the J call TRBJ1-1, with 8 bases fitting TRBD1. This CDR3 has 14 amino acids. Trimming cost V 5 bases and J 4 bases; bases outside gene matches: 6. The germline CDR1 and CDR2 sequences are MDHEN and SYDVKM. The CDR3 loop is CASSLDRDSTEAFF. Written as DNA, the CDR3 is TGTGCCAGCAGTCTGGACAGGGACAGCACTGAAGCTTTCTTT.

The CDR3 region has the DNA TGCAGTGCTAGAGATCCGGGGAGCTACACCTTC. Encoded protein: CSARDPGSYTF. The V call is TRBV20-1, the J call TRBJ1-2; D is unclear. There are 11 residues in the CDR3. Between the trimmed V and J ends, which lost 0 bases and 9 bases, there was a span of 8 bases. Germline values: CDR1 DFQATT, CDR2 SNEGSKA (reference sequence).

The CDR3 reads CASRSGGADNSPLHF. The CDR3 DNA is TGCGCCAGCCGATCGGGGGGGGCTGATAATTCACCCCTCCACTTT. The V and J genes are TRBV5-1 and TRBJ1-6; TRBD1 is a possible D gene (6 bases). Per germline, CDR1 SGHRS and CDR2 YFSETQ. V was trimmed by 7 bases and J by 5 bases, leaving 16 bases between them. CDR3 size: 15 residues.

The chain combines TRBV15 with TRBJ2-7, with TRBD2 as a possible D gene (6 bases). CDR3 length: 16 amino acids. Germline V gene sequence: CDR1 LNHNV, CDR2 YYDKDF (reference sequence). Trimming shortened V by 0 bases and J by 0 bases, and 12 bases separated the two germline ends. DNA for the CDR3: TGTGCCACCAGCAGAGATCGCGGGGCAAGCTCCTACGAGCAGTACTTC. It yields the protein CATSRDRGASSYEQYF.

The genes are TRBV23-1 and TRBJ2-7; no clear D. TRBV23-1 is an open reading frame whose function is uncertain. There are 12 residues in the CDR3. The ends were cut back, 2 bases at V and 7 bases at J, with 9 bases in the middle. The CDR3 DNA reads as TGCGCCAGCAGTCAACCACCCCGGGAGCAGTACTTC. The encoded protein is CASSQPPREQYF.

This chain connects TRBV25-1 to TRBJ2-1; tentative D call: TRBD2 (5 bases). Trimming stripped 4 bases from V and 2 bases from J, with 15 bases between. This CDR3 has 16 amino acids. Per germline, CDR1 MGHDK and CDR2 SYGVNS. The CDR3 nucleotides are TGTGCCAGCAGTGGAACCCGCGGGTCCGCCTACAATGAGCAGTTCTTC. It is translated as CASSGTRGSAYNEQFF.

V usage is TRBV7-9 and J usage is TRBJ2-4, with 8 bases lining up with TRBD1. CDR1 and CDR2 (germline): SEHNR, FQNEAQ (reference sequence). The CDR3 is made up of 15 amino acids. The ends lost 6 bases at V and 5 bases at J; junction bases unmatched: 9. The CDR3 DNA reads TGTGCCAGCAGTCCGTACCGACAGGGGCAAAACATTCAGTACTTC. Translated: CASSPYRQGQNIQYF.

The V gene is TRBV5-4, the J gene TRBJ2-1; D is possibly TRBD2 (7 bases). The CDR3 is 17 amino acids. CDR1 and CDR2 (germline): SGHNT, YYREEE (reference sequence). V was trimmed by 5 bases and J by 2 bases, leaving 20 bases between them. The CDR3, as DNA: TGTGCCAGCAGGTTAGGGGGGAGCGGGGTCACCTACAATGAGCAGTTCTTC. This codes for CASRLGGSGVTYNEQFF.

The rearrangement uses TRBV30 and TRBJ1-1; 7 bases match TRBD1. The CDR3 extends over 14 amino acids. CDR1 is GTSNPN, CDR2 SVGIG, per germline (reference sequence). V lost 4 bases, J lost 3 bases, and 8 bases stayed unmatched. CDR3 residues: CAWNRGYPYTEAFF. CDR3 nucleotide sequence: TGTGCCTGGAACAGGGGATATCCGTACACTGAAGCTTTCTTT.